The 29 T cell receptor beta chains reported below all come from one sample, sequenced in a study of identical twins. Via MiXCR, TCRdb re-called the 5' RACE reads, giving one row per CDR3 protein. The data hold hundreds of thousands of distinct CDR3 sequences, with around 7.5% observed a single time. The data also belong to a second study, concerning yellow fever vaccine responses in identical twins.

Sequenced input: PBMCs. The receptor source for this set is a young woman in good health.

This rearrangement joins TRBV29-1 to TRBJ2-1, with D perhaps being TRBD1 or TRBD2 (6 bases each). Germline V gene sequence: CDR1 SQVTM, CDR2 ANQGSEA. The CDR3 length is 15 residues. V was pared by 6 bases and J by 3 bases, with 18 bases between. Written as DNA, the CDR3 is TGCAGCGTCAAACCGGGGGCAGTATACTACAATGAGCAGTTCTTC. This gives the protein CSVKPGAVYYNEQFF.

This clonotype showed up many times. In DNA, the CDR3 is TGTGCCAGCAGTTTTAGGTCGGGTCAAGAGACCCAGTACTTC. Translating it yields CASSFRSGQETQYF. The rearrangement joins TRBV12-3 or TRBV12-4 to TRBJ2-5; no definite D call. Trimming shortened V by 3 bases and J by 2 bases, and 10 bases separated the two germline ends. This CDR3 has 14 residues.

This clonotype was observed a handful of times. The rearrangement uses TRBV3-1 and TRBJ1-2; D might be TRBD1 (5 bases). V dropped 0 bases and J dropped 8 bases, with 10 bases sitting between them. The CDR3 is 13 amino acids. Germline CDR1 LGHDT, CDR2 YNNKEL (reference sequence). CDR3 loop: CASSQEGGYGYTF. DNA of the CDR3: TGTGCCAGCAGCCAAGAGGGGGGATACGGCTACACCTTC. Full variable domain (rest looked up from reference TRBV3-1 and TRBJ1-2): DTAVSQTPKYLVTQMGNDKSIKCEQNLGHDTMYWYKQDSKKFLKIMFSYNNKELIINETVPNRFSPKSPDKAHLNLHINSLELGDSAVYFCASSQEGGYGYTFGSGTRLTVV.

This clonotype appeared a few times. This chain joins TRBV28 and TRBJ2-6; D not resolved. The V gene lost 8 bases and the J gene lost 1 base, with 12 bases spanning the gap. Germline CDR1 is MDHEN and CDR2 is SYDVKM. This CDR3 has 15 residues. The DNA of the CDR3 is TGTGCCAGCGGCGAAATTCGATCTGGGGCCAACGTCCTGACTTTC. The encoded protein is CASGEIRSGANVLTF.

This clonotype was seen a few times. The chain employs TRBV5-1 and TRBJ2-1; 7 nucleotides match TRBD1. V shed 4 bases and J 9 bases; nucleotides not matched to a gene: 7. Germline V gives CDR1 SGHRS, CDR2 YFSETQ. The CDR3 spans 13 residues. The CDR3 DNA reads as TGCGCCAGCAGCACTGACAGGGTTGGTGAGCAGTTCTTC. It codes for CASSTDRVGEQFF.

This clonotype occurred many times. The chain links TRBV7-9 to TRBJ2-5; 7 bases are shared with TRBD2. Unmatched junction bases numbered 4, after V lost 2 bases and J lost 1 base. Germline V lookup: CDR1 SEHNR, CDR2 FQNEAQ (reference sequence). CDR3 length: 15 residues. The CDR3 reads CASSLSSGLQETQYF. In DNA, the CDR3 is TGTGCCAGCAGCTTATCTAGCGGACTCCAAGAGACCCAGTACTTC.

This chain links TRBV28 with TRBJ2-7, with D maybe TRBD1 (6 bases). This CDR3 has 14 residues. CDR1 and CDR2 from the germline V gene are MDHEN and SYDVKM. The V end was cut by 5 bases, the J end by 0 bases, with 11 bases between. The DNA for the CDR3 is TGTGCCAGCAGTAACAGGGTAGGCTCCTACGAGCAGTACTTC. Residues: CASSNRVGSYEQYF. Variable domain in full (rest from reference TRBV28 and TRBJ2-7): DVKVTQSSRYLVKRTGEKVFLECVQDMDHENMFWYRQDPGLGLRLIYFSYDVKMKEKGDIPEGYSVSREKKERFSLILESASTNQTSMYLCASSNRVGSYEQYFGPGTRLTVT.

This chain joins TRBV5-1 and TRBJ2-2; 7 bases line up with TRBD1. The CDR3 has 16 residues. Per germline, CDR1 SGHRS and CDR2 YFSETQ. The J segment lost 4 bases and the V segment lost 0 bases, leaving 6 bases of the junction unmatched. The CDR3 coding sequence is TGCGCCAGCAGCTTGGGAGACAGGGCAGGCACCGGGGAGCTGTTTTTT. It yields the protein CASSLGDRAGTGELFF.

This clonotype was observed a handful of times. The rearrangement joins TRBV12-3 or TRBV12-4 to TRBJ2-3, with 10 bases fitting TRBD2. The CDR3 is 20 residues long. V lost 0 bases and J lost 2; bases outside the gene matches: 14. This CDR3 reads CASSLASASGGRGPTDTQYF. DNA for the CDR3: TGTGCCAGCAGTTTAGCTTCGGCTAGCGGGGGCAGGGGCCCCACAGATACGCAGTATTTT.

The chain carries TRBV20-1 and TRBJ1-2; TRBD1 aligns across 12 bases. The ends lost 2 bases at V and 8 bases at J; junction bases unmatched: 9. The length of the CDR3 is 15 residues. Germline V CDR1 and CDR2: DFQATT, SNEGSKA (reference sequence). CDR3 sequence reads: CSARIGTGGFSGYTF. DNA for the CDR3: TGCAGTGCTAGAATTGGGACAGGGGGCTTCTCGGGCTACACCTTC.

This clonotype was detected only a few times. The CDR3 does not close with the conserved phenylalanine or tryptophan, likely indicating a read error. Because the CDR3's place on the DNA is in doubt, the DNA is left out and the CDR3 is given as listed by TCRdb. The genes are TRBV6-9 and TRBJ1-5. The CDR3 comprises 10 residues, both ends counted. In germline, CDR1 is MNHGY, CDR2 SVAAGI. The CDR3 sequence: CASSYKGRSG.

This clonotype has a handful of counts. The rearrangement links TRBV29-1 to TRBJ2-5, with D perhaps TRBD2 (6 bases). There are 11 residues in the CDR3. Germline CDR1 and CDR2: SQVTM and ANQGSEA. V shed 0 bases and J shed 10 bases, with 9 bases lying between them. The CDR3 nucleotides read TGCAGCGTTGAAGATAGCGGAGGCCAGTACTTC. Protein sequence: CSVEDSGGQYF.

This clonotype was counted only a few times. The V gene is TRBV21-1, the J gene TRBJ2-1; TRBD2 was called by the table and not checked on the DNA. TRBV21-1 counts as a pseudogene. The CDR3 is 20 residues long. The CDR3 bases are TGTGCCAGCAGCAATCAGTGGACTAGCGGGAGGCCCGGTAACTACAATGAGCAGTTCTTC. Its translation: CASSNQWTSGRPGNYNEQFF.

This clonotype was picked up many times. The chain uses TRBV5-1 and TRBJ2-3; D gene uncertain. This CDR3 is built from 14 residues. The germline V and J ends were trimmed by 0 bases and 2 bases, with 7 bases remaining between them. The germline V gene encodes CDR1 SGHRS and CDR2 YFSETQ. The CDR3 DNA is TGCGCCAGCAGCTTGGGGGAAAACACAGATACGCAGTATTTT. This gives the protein CASSLGENTDTQYF. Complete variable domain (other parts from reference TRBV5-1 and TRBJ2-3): KAGVTQTPRYLIKTRGQQVTLSCSPISGHRSVSWYQQTPGQGLQFLFEYFSETQRNKGNFPGRFSGRQFSNSRSEMNVSTLELGDSALYLCASSLGENTDTQYFGPGTRLTVL.

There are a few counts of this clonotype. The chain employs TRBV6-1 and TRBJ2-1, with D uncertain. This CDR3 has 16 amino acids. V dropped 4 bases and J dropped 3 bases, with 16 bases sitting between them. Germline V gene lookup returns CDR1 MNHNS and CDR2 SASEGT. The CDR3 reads CASSAELLPIYNEQFF. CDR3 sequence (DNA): TGTGCCAGCAGTGCCGAACTCCTTCCCATCTACAATGAGCAGTTCTTC.

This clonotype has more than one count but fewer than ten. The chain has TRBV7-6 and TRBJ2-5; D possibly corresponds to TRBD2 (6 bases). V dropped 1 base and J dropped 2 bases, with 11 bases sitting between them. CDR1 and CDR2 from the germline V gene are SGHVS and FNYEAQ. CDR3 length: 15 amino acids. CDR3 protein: CASSLVGSIQETQYF. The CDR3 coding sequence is TGTGCCAGCAGCTTAGTCGGGAGCATACAAGAGACCCAGTACTTC.

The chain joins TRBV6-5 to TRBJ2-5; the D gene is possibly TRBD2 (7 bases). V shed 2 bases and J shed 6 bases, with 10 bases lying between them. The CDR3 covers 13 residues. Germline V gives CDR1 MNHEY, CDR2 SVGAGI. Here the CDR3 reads CASSYGGAKTQYF. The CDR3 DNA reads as TGTGCCAGCAGTTACGGGGGGGCTAAGACCCAGTACTTC.

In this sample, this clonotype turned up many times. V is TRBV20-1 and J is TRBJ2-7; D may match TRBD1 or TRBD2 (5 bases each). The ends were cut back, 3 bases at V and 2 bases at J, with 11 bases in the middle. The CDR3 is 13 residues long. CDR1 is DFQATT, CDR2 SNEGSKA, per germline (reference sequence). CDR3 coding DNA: TGCAGTGCTAGGTCCCAGGGACCCTACGAGCAGTACGTC. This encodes CSARSQGPYEQYV.

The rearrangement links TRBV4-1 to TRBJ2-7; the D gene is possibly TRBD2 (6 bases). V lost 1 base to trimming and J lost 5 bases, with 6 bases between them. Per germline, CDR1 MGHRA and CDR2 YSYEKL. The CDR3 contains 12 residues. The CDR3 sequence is CASSQAGDEQYF. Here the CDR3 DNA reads TGCGCCAGCAGCCAAGCGGGGGACGAGCAGTACTTC.

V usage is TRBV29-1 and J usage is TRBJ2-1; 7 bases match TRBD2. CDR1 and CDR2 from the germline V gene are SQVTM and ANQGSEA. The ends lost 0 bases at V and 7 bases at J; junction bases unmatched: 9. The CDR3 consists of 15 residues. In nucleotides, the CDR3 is TGCAGCGTTGAAGATATGGCGGGAGTTGGGAATGAGCAGTTCTTC. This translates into CSVEDMAGVGNEQFF.

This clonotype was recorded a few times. CDR3 DNA sequence: TGTGCCAGCAGTAGCGAAAGACGGAACGAACCCTACGAGCAGTACTTC. Amino acid sequence: CASSSERRNEPYEQYF. The chain links TRBV28 to TRBJ2-7; D gene ambiguous. Per the germline V gene, CDR1 is MDHEN and CDR2 is SYDVKM. Trimming cost V 5 bases and J 2 bases, with 19 bases left between them. There are 16 residues in the CDR3.

The CDR3 DNA is TGCGCCAGCAGCTCTGCGGGACGGACGAACACTGAAGCTTTCTTT. It is translated as CASSSAGRTNTEAFF. This chain joins TRBV5-1 and TRBJ1-1; possible D gene TRBD1, 5 bases. The V gene's germline CDR1 is SGHRS and CDR2 YFSETQ. The CDR3 loop spans 15 amino acids. Trimming shortened V by 3 bases and J by 1 base, and 13 bases separated the two germline ends.

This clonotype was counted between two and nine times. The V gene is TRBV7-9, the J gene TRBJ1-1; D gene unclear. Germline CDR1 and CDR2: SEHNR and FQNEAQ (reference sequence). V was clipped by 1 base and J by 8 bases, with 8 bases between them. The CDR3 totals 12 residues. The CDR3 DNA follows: TGTGCCAGCAGCTTAGGTCTCGTCGAAGCTTTCTTT. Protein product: CASSLGLVEAFF. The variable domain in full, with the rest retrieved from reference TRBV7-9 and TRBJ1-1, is DTGVSQNPRHKITKRGQNVTFRCDPISEHNRLYWYRQTLGQGPEFLTYFQNEAQLEKSRLLSDRFSAERPKGSFSTLEIQRTEQGDSAMYLCASSLGLVEAFFGQGTRLTVV.

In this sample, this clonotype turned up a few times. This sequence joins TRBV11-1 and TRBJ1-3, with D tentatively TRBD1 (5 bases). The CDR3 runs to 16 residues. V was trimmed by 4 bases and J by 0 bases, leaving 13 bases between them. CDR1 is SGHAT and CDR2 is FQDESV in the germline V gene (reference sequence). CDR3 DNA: TGTGCCAGCAGCTCGACGGGACCCAACTCTGGAAACACCATATATTTT. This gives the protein CASSSTGPNSGNTIYF.

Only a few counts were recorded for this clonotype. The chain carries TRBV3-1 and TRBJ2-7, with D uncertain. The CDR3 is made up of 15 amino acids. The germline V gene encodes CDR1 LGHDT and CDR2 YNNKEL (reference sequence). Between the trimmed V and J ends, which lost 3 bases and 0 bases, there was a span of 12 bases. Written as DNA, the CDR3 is TGTGCCAGCAGCCAGAGTGCCATAACCTCCTACGAGCAGTACTTC. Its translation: CASSQSAITSYEQYF.

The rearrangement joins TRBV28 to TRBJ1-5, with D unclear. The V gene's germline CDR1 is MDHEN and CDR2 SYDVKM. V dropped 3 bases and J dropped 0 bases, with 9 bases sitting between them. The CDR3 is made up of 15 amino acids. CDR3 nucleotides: TGTGCCAGCAGTTTTCGAGACACTAGCAATCAGCCCCAGCATTTT. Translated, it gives CASSFRDTSNQPQHF.

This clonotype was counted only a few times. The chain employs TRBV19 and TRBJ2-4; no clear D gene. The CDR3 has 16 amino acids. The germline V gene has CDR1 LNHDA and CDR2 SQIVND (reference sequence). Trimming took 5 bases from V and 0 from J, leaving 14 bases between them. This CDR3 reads CASSPEETLAKNIQYF. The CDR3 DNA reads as TGTGCCAGTAGTCCCGAGGAGACATTAGCCAAAAACATTCAGTACTTC.

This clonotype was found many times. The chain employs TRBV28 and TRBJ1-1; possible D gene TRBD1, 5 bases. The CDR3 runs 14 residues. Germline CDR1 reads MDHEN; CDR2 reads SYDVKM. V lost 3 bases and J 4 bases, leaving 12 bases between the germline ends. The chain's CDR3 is CASSFWGLGTEAFF. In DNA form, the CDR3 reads TGTGCCAGCAGTTTTTGGGGGTTGGGCACTGAAGCTTTCTTT. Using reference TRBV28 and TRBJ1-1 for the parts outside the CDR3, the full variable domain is DVKVTQSSRYLVKRTGEKVFLECVQDMDHENMFWYRQDPGLGLRLIYFSYDVKMKEKGDIPEGYSVSREKKERFSLILESASTNQTSMYLCASSFWGLGTEAFFGQGTRLTVV.

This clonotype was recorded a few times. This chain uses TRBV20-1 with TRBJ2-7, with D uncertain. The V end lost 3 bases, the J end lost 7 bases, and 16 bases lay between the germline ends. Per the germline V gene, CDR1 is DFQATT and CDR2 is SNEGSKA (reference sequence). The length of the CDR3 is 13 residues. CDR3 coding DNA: TGCAGTGCTAGGGCCCATTTTTCCGAAGAGCAGTACGTC. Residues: CSARAHFSEEQYV.